This TCR beta chain is drawn from a study of blood T cells in healthy people across ages. Overall study results and limits: The study found TCR beta diversity correlated strongly with naive T cell percentage.

On this clonotype itself: Its antigen is not known.

Alongside a J-beta primer mix, a sample-barcoded 5' primer served in a second PCR lasting roughly 6 to 11 cycles. Carrying 12 random nucleotides, a template-switch adaptor labeled each individual cDNA molecule. There were at least 2.5 million CDR3-containing paired-end reads obtained from each sample. TCRdb itself ran the 5' RACE reads through MiXCR, one entry per CDR3 protein. The data show about 800,000 distinct CDR3 sequences, 55% to 75% seen once. Per the germline V gene, CDR1 is SQVTM and CDR2 is ANQGSEA. This CDR3 has 13 residues. This receptor was taken from a man aged 25 to 40 in good health. Input material: blood. The chain joins TRBV29-1 to TRBJ2-4, with TRBD1 as a possible D gene (6 bases). The J call may not be correct, given that the DNA end is closer to TRBJ2-7. This CDR3 is CSVGGRAIVEQYF. Written as DNA, the CDR3 is TGCAGCGTTGGGGGGCGGGCGATTGTCGAGCAGTACTTC.